This T cell receptor beta chain originates from a study of T-cell reconstitution after alpha-beta-depleted transplantation in children. Study-level points and caveats: From surviving recipient T cells and thymic progenitors came the high day-60 TCRbeta diversity observed in some patients.

Preparing the TCRbeta library involved the use of unique molecular identifiers. TCRdb re-derived calls from the PCR reads in MiXCR, one entry per CDR3 protein. The data contain 500,000 or so distinct CDR3 sequences, over 9.5% of them singletons. This clonotype has only a few counts. Antigen specificity is unknown. The CDR3 length is 18 residues. The germline gives CDR1 MNHEY, CDR2 SVGAGI. J lost 3 bases, V lost 0 bases, and 10 bases had no gene match. The TCR sequence derives from a female patient aged 2-10 years who had a stem cell transplant for aplastic anemia, so the T cells may come from the graft donor. The material sequenced was PBMCs, mostly from graft donor cells, taken 180 days after TCRalphabeta/CD19-depleted stem cell transplant. The chain couples TRBV6-5 to TRBJ2-4; TRBD1 matches at 8 bases. CDR3 sequence: CASSYSVPLGTGKNIQYF. CDR3 DNA sequence: TGTGCCAGCAGTTACTCTGTTCCTCTCGGGACAGGCAAAAACATTCAGTACTTC.